These T cell receptor beta chains were read from a single sample in a study of cytomegalovirus exposure and HLA in healthy donors. Some clones are missing from TCRdb's copy, which holds only in-frame ones; the method was immunoSEQ multiplex PCR. Among approximately 260,000 clones, 80% to 90% were seen once, and the ten largest hold 0.95% to 1.1%. What was sequenced was PBMCs. All receptors derive from a woman between 18 and 30 years old in good health and CMV-seronegative. CDR3s include the opening cysteine and the closing phenylalanine or tryptophan. D genes are given only for firm matches. Not all rows give a size; the values are once, few, many and, for expanded clones, a class.

v_call: TRBV5-1; clone_size: -; j_call: TRBJ2-1; d_call: -; cdr3_aa: CASIDGNTYEQFF; cdr3_nt: TGCGCCAGCATTGACGGGAATACATATGAGCAGTTCTTC
v_call: TRBV27; clone_size: once; j_call: TRBJ1-3; d_call: -; cdr3_aa: CASSGSGVGGNTIYF; cdr3_nt: TGTGCCAGCAGTGGGTCCGGGGTTGGCGGAAACACCATATATTTT
v_call: TRBV6-5; clone_size: -; j_call: TRBJ1-2; d_call: -; cdr3_aa: CASSYSGGGGYTF; cdr3_nt: TGTGCCAGCAGTTACTCGGGGGGAGGAGGCTACACCTTC
v_call: TRBV5-1; clone_size: -; j_call: TRBJ2-3; d_call: -; cdr3_aa: CASSPDRTDTQYF; cdr3_nt: TGCGCCAGCAGCCCGGACAGAACAGATACGCAGTATTTT
v_call: TRBV2; clone_size: -; j_call: TRBJ2-5; d_call: TRBD1; cdr3_aa: CASPGGQGAETQYF; cdr3_nt: TGTGCCAGCCCGGGGGGACAGGGGGCTGAGACCCAGTACTTC
v_call: TRBV11-3; clone_size: -; j_call: TRBJ1-5; d_call: TRBD1; cdr3_aa: CASSLEQGEVQPQHF; cdr3_nt: TGTGCCAGCAGCTTAGAACAGGGGGAGGTTCAGCCCCAGCATTTT
v_call: TRBV29-1; clone_size: -; j_call: TRBJ1-2; d_call: -; cdr3_aa: CSVQIGSGYGYTF; cdr3_nt: TGCAGCGTTCAAATCGGCAGCGGATATGGCTACACCTTC
v_call: TRBV25-1; clone_size: -; j_call: TRBJ1-1; d_call: -; cdr3_aa: CASSEGRAEAFF; cdr3_nt: TGTGCCAGCAGTGAAGGTCGGGCTGAAGCTTTCTTT
v_call: TRBV7-2; clone_size: -; j_call: TRBJ1-2; d_call: -; cdr3_aa: CASSLTVLANYGYTF; cdr3_nt: TGTGCCAGCAGCCTCACAGTGTTAGCTAACTATGGCTACACCTTC
v_call: TRBV27; clone_size: once; j_call: TRBJ2-7; d_call: TRBD2; cdr3_aa: CASSFARGGLNYEQYF; cdr3_nt: TGTGCCAGCAGTTTTGCGCGGGGGGGCCTCAACTACGAGCAGTACTTC
v_call: TRBV27; clone_size: -; j_call: TRBJ1-2; d_call: TRBD1; cdr3_aa: CASSKGTGRNYGYTF; cdr3_nt: TGTGCCAGCAGTAAAGGGACAGGCCGCAACTATGGCTACACCTTC
v_call: TRBV4-1; clone_size: -; j_call: TRBJ2-1; d_call: -; cdr3_aa: CASSGIRDQNNEQFF; cdr3_nt: TGCGCCAGCAGCGGCATCAGGGATCAGAACAATGAGCAGTTCTTC
v_call: TRBV6-5; clone_size: once; j_call: TRBJ1-4; d_call: -; cdr3_aa: CASSYEADEKLFF; cdr3_nt: TGTGCCAGCAGTTACGAGGCCGATGAAAAACTGTTTTTT
v_call: TRBV7-2; clone_size: once; j_call: TRBJ2-7; d_call: TRBD1; cdr3_aa: CASTRGTGAYEQYF; cdr3_nt: TGTGCCAGCACCCGAGGGACAGGAGCCTACGAGCAGTACTTC
v_call: TRBV29-1; clone_size: once; j_call: TRBJ1-1; d_call: -; cdr3_aa: CSVDGGTEAFF; cdr3_nt: TGCAGCGTTGATGGGGGGACTGAAGCTTTCTTT
v_call: TRBV19; clone_size: once; j_call: TRBJ2-5; d_call: TRBD1; cdr3_aa: CASRYRQGQETQYF; cdr3_nt: TGTGCCAGTAGATATAGACAGGGGCAAGAGACCCAGTACTTC
v_call: TRBV7-9; clone_size: -; j_call: TRBJ2-1; d_call: TRBD2; cdr3_aa: CASSGLAGFGNEQFF; cdr3_nt: TGTGCCAGCAGCGGACTAGCGGGTTTTGGCAATGAGCAGTTCTTC
v_call: TRBV5-1; clone_size: -; j_call: TRBJ1-2; d_call: TRBD1; cdr3_aa: CASSEGQGGGYTF; cdr3_nt: TGCGCCAGCAGCGAGGGACAGGGGGGCGGCTACACCTTC
v_call: TRBV5-1; clone_size: once; j_call: TRBJ1-4; d_call: TRBD1; cdr3_aa: CASHDQGVGEKLFF; cdr3_nt: TGCGCCAGCCACGACCAGGGGGTTGGGGAAAAACTGTTTTTT
v_call: TRBV29-1; clone_size: -; j_call: TRBJ1-3; d_call: TRBD1; cdr3_aa: CSVIGDRSSGNTIYF; cdr3_nt: TGCAGTGTGATAGGGGACAGGAGCTCTGGAAACACCATATATTTT
v_call: TRBV18; clone_size: -; j_call: TRBJ2-2; d_call: TRBD1; cdr3_aa: CASSSPGQGASGELFF; cdr3_nt: TGTGCCAGCTCATCTCCGGGACAGGGGGCGTCCGGGGAGCTGTTTTTT
v_call: TRBV7-2; clone_size: -; j_call: TRBJ2-3; d_call: -; cdr3_aa: CASSFGLKADTQYF; cdr3_nt: TGTGCCAGCAGCTTCGGACTAAAGGCAGATACGCAGTATTTT
v_call: TRBV18; clone_size: -; j_call: TRBJ2-7; d_call: TRBD2; cdr3_aa: CASSPFLAGGPYEQYF; cdr3_nt: TGTGCCAGCTCACCCTTCCTAGCGGGAGGGCCCTACGAGCAGTACTTC
v_call: TRBV6-1; clone_size: -; j_call: TRBJ2-5; d_call: TRBD2; cdr3_aa: CASSEPSGTSGRETQYF; cdr3_nt: TGTGCCAGCAGCGAACCTAGCGGGACTAGCGGGAGAGAGACCCAGTACTTC
v_call: TRBV6-5; clone_size: -; j_call: TRBJ2-1; d_call: TRBD1; cdr3_aa: CASSTDRYNEQFF; cdr3_nt: TGTGCCAGCAGTACGGACAGGTACAATGAGCAGTTCTTC
v_call: TRBV13; clone_size: once; j_call: TRBJ2-1; d_call: TRBD1; cdr3_aa: CASSFGQGGYNEQFF; cdr3_nt: TGTGCCAGCAGCTTCGGACAGGGGGGCTACAATGAGCAGTTCTTC
v_call: TRBV4-1; clone_size: -; j_call: TRBJ1-2; d_call: -; cdr3_aa: CASSPPLGPGRYGYTF; cdr3_nt: TGCGCCAGCAGCCCCCCCTTGGGGCCAGGGAGGTATGGCTACACCTTC
v_call: TRBV21-1; clone_size: -; j_call: TRBJ1-1; d_call: -; cdr3_aa: CASSKDRVRAFF; cdr3_nt: TGTGCCAGCAGCAAAGACCGGGTTCGAGCTTTCTTT
v_call: TRBV4-3; clone_size: -; j_call: TRBJ2-4; d_call: -; cdr3_aa: CASSQDFRALKNIQYF; cdr3_nt: TGCGCCAGCAGCCAAGATTTCAGGGCCCTCAAAAACATTCAGTACTTC
v_call: TRBV19; clone_size: -; j_call: TRBJ2-3; d_call: -; cdr3_aa: CASSIVRGLSDTQYF; cdr3_nt: TGTGCCAGTAGTATAGTCAGGGGCTTATCAGATACGCAGTATTTT
v_call: TRBV9; clone_size: -; j_call: TRBJ2-1; d_call: TRBD2; cdr3_aa: CASSVATSAFEQFF; cdr3_nt: TGTGCCAGCAGCGTAGCGACTAGCGCCTTCGAGCAGTTCTTC
v_call: TRBV6-1; clone_size: -; j_call: TRBJ2-7; d_call: -; cdr3_aa: CASSERGLSYEQYF; cdr3_nt: TGTGCCAGCAGTGAACGGGGACTCTCCTACGAGCAGTACTTC
v_call: TRBV27; clone_size: -; j_call: TRBJ1-2; d_call: -; cdr3_aa: CASSLVGRRDYGYTF; cdr3_nt: TGTGCCAGCAGTTTGGTCGGCAGGCGGGACTATGGCTACACCTTC
v_call: TRBV2; clone_size: -; j_call: TRBJ1-4; d_call: -; cdr3_aa: CASGTPGNPGEKLFF; cdr3_nt: TGTGCCAGCGGAACCCCCGGGAACCCTGGGGAAAAACTGTTTTTT
v_call: TRBV6-5; clone_size: -; j_call: TRBJ2-5; d_call: -; cdr3_aa: CASRPRRPGVTQYF; cdr3_nt: TGTGCCAGCAGACCCCGCCGACCCGGGGTGACCCAGTACTTC
v_call: TRBV7-8; clone_size: -; j_call: TRBJ2-3; d_call: TRBD2; cdr3_aa: CASSLTTTSGRARGDTQYF; cdr3_nt: TGTGCCAGCAGCCTAACAACGACTAGCGGGAGGGCCAGAGGGGATACGCAGTATTTT
v_call: TRBV28; clone_size: few; j_call: TRBJ2-7; d_call: -; cdr3_aa: CATLRYEQYF; cdr3_nt: TGTGCCACCCTCAGGTACGAGCAGTACTTC
v_call: TRBV14; clone_size: -; j_call: TRBJ2-7; d_call: -; cdr3_aa: CASSSPPGTTPYEQYF; cdr3_nt: TGTGCCAGCAGCTCCCCCCCGGGAACGACCCCCTACGAGCAGTACTTC
v_call: TRBV11-3; clone_size: -; j_call: TRBJ2-3; d_call: TRBD1; cdr3_aa: CASSLGGQGLADTQYF; cdr3_nt: TGTGCCAGCAGCTTAGGGGGACAGGGGTTGGCAGATACGCAGTATTTT
v_call: TRBV7-2; clone_size: once; j_call: TRBJ1-6; d_call: -; cdr3_aa: CASSHQMGGPLHF; cdr3_nt: TGTGCCAGCAGCCACCAAATGGGGGGACCCCTCCACTTT